This T cell receptor (beta chain) was observed in a study of PD-1 blockade in classical Hodgkin lymphoma. Time point meaning: cycle 4 day 1 (C4D1), after less than seven weeks of nivolumab. Each patient relapsed following autologous stem cell transplantation, and prior brentuximab vedotin exposure differed. This clone was found a few times. This table comes from immunoSEQ multiplex PCR, and its TCRdb copy is limited to in-frame clones, with some not included. The data contain about 19,000 clones, approximately 73% of them singletons. Germline CDR1 reads GTSNPN; CDR2 reads SVGIG (reference sequence). V was clipped by 2 bases and J by 0 bases, with 16 bases between them. The CDR3 runs to 16 residues.

The material was peripheral blood mononuclear cells (PBMCs), obtained before the fourth cycle of nivolumab. The rearrangement uses TRBV30 and TRBJ1-1, with no clear D. The receptor's source is a human donor with classical Hodgkin lymphoma. For the CDR3, the DNA is TGTGCCTGGAGTCCCCCCTCCCCAAGTGTGAACACTGAAGCTTTCTTT. It yields the protein CAWSPPSPSVNTEAFF.